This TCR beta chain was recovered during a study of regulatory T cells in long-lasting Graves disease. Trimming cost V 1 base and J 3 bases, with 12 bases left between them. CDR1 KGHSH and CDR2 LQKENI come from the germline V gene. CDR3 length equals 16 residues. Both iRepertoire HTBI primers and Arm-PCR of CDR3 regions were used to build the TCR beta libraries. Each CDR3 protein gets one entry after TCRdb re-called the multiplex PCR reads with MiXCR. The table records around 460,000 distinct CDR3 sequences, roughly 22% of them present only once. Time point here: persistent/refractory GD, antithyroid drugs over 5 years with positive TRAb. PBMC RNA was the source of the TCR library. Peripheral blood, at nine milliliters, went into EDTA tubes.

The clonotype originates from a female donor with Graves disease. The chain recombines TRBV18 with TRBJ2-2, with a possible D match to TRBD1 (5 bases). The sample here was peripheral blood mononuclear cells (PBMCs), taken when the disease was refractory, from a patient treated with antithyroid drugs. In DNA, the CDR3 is TGTGCCAGCTCACCACTGCCCAGGGTCGACACCGGGGAGCTGTTTTTT. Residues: CASSPLPRVDTGELFF.